Sequencing of this TCR beta chain was carried out in a study of Ad26.COV2.S vaccination and SARS-CoV-2 variants. Study observations and caveats: Vaccinated individuals (as opposed to placebo recipients) had higher spike-specific TCR breadth. Breadth and depth estimates from TCRs may understate total T cell responses.

Assay used: immunoSEQ multiplex PCR; TCRdb lists only in-frame clones, some missing. In the table there are 150,000 to 200,000 clones, roughly 87% of which are singletons. In the case of this clone: No antigen is known for it.

Sequences were derived from peripheral blood, sampled after recovery from COVID-19. This clonotype was obtained from a human donor who had recovered from COVID-19.

CDR3 residues: CASSEGLASYNEQFF. The CDR3 DNA reads TGTGCCAGCAGTGAAGGACTAGCGAGCTACAATGAGCAGTTCTTC. The chain has TRBV6-1 and TRBJ2-1; 8 nucleotides line up with TRBD2. The CDR3 runs 15 residues. Per the germline V gene, CDR1 is MNHNS and CDR2 is SASEGT. Trimming cost V 1 base and J 3 bases; bases outside gene matches: 2.